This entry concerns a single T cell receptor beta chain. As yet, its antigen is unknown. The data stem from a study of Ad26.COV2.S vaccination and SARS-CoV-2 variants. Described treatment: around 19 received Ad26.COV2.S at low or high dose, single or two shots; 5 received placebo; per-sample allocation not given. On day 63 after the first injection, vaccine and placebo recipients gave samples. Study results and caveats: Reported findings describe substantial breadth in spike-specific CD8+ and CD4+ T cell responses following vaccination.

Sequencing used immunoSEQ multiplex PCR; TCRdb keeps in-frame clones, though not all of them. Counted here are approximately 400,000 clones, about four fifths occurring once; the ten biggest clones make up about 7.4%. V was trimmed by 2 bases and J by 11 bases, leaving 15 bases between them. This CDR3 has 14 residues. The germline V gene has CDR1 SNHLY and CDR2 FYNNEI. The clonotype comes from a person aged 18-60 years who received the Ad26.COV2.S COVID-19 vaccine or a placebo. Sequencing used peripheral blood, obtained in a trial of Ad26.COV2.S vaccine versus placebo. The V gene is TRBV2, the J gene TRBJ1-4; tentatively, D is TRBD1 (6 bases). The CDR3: CASSERVAGDKLFF. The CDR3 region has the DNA TGTGCCAGCAGTGAACGGGTAGCAGGGGACAAACTGTTTTTT. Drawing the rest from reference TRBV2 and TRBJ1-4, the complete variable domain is EPEVTQTPSHQVTQMGQEVILRCVPISNHLYFYWYRQILGQKVEFLVSFYNNEISEKSEIFDDQFSVERPDGSNFTLKIRSTKLEDSAMYFCASSERVAGDKLFFGSGTQLSVL.